This entry describes one T cell receptor (beta chain). This specimen comes from a study of blood T cell repertoires in COVID-19. Here immunoSEQ multiplex PCR was the method, and the copy in TCRdb shows in-frame clones only, minus some. The sample holds roughly 250,000 clones, under 95% seen once. The germline gives CDR1 SNHLY, CDR2 FYNNEI. The CDR3 contains 15 residues. The V segment lost 5 bases and the J segment 10 bases; nucleotides outside the gene matches: 15. The chain is built from TRBV2 and TRBJ1-1; 8 bases match TRBD1. This receptor was taken from a woman between 18 and 29 years old who had recovered from COVID-19. Sequenced: PBMCs or T cells enriched from blood (not recorded which). The CDR3 spells CASSRQGSKELRAFF. CDR3 coding DNA: TGTGCCAGCAGTCGACAGGGGTCGAAGGAGTTACGAGCTTTCTTT.